Sequencing of this T cell receptor beta chain was carried out in a study of PD-1 blockade in mismatch repair-deficient tumors. The TCR-sequenced patients were a few responders to pembrolizumab. CDR3 length: 14 amino acids. Trimming pared 0 bases from V and 0 bases from J, leaving 3 bases between. Germline CDR1 is SGDLS and CDR2 is YYNGEE. The data were produced by immunoSEQ multiplex PCR, yet TCRdb's version contains in-frame clones alone and is incomplete. The sample lists roughly 37,000 clones; over 80% were seen once. Sequenced material: PBMCs, taken about 40 weeks after starting pembrolizumab. This rearrangement joins TRBV9 to TRBJ2-2; D not resolved. This TCR was recovered from an adult with mismatch repair-deficient cancer. CDR3 bases: TGTGCCAGCAGCGTAGCAACGAACACCGGGGAGCTGTTTTTT. Protein product: CASSVATNTGELFF.